This T cell receptor beta chain comes out of a study of T-cell reconstitution after alpha-beta-depleted transplantation in children. Study-level results: Surviving recipient T cells and thymic progenitors produced the high day-60 TCRbeta diversity seen in some patients. Several hundred expanded graft clones reportedly gave rise to the alpha-beta T cells present about two months after transplant. From newly produced T cells came most of the T-cell counts and diversity one year after transplant.

This clonotype was observed many times. Antigen unknown. TCRbeta library construction was performed incorporating unique molecular identifiers. TCRdb recomputed calls from the PCR reads with MiXCR, one row per CDR3 protein. The sample includes hundreds of thousands of distinct CDR3 sequences, about 23% of them seen just once. The sample here was PBMCs, taken before TCRalphabeta/CD19-depleted stem cell transplant. The receptor's source is a girl aged 2 to 10 with Fanconi anemia, due to receive a stem cell transplant.

The CDR3 reads CASQLSLSTGELFF. The DNA of the CDR3 is TGTGCCAGCCAGTTGAGTCTGAGCACCGGGGAGCTGTTTTTT. The chain employs TRBV27 and TRBJ2-2; D is undetermined. The germline V and J ends were trimmed by 8 bases and 4 bases, with 14 bases remaining between them. CDR3 length equals 14 residues. Per germline, CDR1 MNHEY and CDR2 SMNVEV (reference sequence).